Given below is one T cell receptor beta chain in context. Its specific antigen is unknown. It has no much larger one-base neighbor in the sample; base qualities were not kept. TCRbeta CDR3 regions were amplified from genomic DNA by means of the immunoSEQ Assay, a bias-controlled multiplex PCR. The paper's data handling went like this. The number of nucleated cells in each sample was estimated by amplification of reference gene primers within the assay. To quantify the absolute abundance of each unique TCRbeta CDR3 rearrangement, sequence reads were collapsed and filtered. For each sample, productive Simpson clonality was calculated as the square root of Simpson's diversity index across productive rearrangements. In its TCRdb copy, this immuneACCESS table keeps in-frame sequences only and misses some clones. Where compared with another copy, unresolved V genes explain less than half of these, and the others have no known cause. That table furnishes V, J and clone size, whereas the DNA furnished D and trimming. Across this sample there are 130,000 or so clones, with around nine tenths seen only once. The ten largest clones capture around 4.5% of the sample.

The data belong to a study of blood T cell repertoires in COVID-19 (dated by TCRdb to the early 2020s). With respect to the entire study: Samples from collaborators originated in the United States, Italy and Spain and spanned both the acute and convalescent phases of COVID-19. The material from the prospective study consisted of cDNA or gDNA derived from T cells, B-cell-depleted T cells, or PBMCs. Deeply sampled blood TCRbeta repertoires from subjects exposed to, actively infected with, or recovered from COVID-19 were included in the dataset. A freely available public database, intended as a resource for researchers studying the immune response to SARS-CoV-2, is where the repertoires were released. Samples came from the ongoing ImmuneRACE study (first 160 participants) plus 1,254 subjects from 6 global collaborators. Sample metadata almost always included a de-identified subject ID, COVID-19 status, age in years and sex. Where available, HLA class I and class II types were taken from metadata supplied by the sample provider and were not determined by assay-based typing.

What the study reported, not specific to this receptor: The amount of clinical and demographic metadata varied by source and participant and was provided uncurated.

One collaborating source in Seattle enrolled patients during active infection and followed them longitudinally through the course of disease. The collaborating institutions used their own protocols to collect whole blood in K2EDTA tubes. For TCRbeta analysis, collaborators shipped samples in one of three forms: frozen whole blood, isolated PBMCs, or DNA extracted from either of those sample types. Inclusive of the bounding cysteine and phenylalanine, the CDR3 is 14 residues long. The DNA shown is the 42-base CDR3, in frame from base 1. From a lookup of the germline V gene, CDR1 and CDR2 are SGHRS and YFSETQ. Trimming removed 0 bases from V and 2 bases from J, leaving 9 bases between the germline ends.

This receptor was obtained from a man aged 55 to 70 with COVID-19, enrolled during active disease. The rearranged chain carries TRBV5-1 and TRBJ2-7; no confident D gene assignment can be made. Input material: peripheral blood. The CDR3 region: CASSLGGFTYEQYF. At the DNA level, the sequence is TGCGCCAGCAGCTTGGGAGGATTTACCTACGAGCAGTACTTC.